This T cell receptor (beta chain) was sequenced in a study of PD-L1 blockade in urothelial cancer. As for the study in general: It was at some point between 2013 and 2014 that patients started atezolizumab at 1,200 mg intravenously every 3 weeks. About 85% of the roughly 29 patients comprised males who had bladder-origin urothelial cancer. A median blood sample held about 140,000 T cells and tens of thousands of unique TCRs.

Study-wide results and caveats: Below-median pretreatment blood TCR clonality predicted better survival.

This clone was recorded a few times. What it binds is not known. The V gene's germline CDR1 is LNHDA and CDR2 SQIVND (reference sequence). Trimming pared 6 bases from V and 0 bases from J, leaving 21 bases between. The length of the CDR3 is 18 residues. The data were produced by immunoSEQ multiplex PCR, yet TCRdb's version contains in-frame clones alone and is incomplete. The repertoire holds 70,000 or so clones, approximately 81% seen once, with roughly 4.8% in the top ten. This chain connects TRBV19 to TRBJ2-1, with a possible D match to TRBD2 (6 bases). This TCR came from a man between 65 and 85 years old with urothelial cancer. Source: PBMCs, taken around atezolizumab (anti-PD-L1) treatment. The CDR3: CASSLEGPSASSYNEQFF. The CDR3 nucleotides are TGTGCCAGTAGCCTCGAGGGCCCTAGCGCGAGCTCCTACAATGAGCAGTTCTTC.